The next 12 T cell receptor beta chains were all read from a single sample in a study of response to subunit inactivated influenza vaccine. One entry per CDR3 protein results from TCRdb running MiXCR on the RT-PCR reads. Here the sample spans hundreds of thousands of distinct CDR3 sequences, around 11% being singletons. Material: PBMCs from blood, obtained on the day of vaccination. The receptors derive from a man aged 45-65 years who received an inactivated influenza vaccine.

This clonotype was detected a few times. DNA for the CDR3: TGTGCCAGCAGTCGGGGCAGGGGGCCAGGTGGCTACACCTTC. Its protein is CASSRGRGPGGYTF. The rearrangement joins TRBV12-3 or TRBV12-4 to TRBJ1-2; the match to TRBD1 covers 8 bases. Unmatched junction bases numbered 9, after V lost 5 bases and J lost 7 bases. This CDR3 is 14 amino acids long.

This clonotype turned up a few times. V and J are TRBV5-4 and TRBJ2-3, with TRBD1 matching over 9 bases. The CDR3 loop spans 16 amino acids. From germline, CDR1 is SGHNT and CDR2 YYREEE (reference sequence). Losses at the gene ends were 4 bases for V and 4 bases for J; bases not matched to a gene: 10. Here the CDR3 DNA reads TGTGCCAGCAGCCCGGACCCGGGACAGGGTCCAGATACGCAGTATTTT. This codes for CASSPDPGQGPDTQYF.

The chain combines TRBV28 with TRBJ1-5, with 9 bases lining up with TRBD1. CDR1 and CDR2 from the germline V gene are MDHEN and SYDVKM. The V gene end was trimmed by 3 bases and the J gene end by 2 bases; junction bases not matched to a gene: 2. CDR3 length: 15 amino acids. The CDR3 is CASSLRTGGNQPQHF. As DNA, the CDR3 is TGTGCCAGCAGTTTGAGGACAGGGGGCAATCAGCCCCAGCATTTT. The full variable domain, in which reference TRBV28 and TRBJ1-5 provide the parts outside the CDR3, is DVKVTQSSRYLVKRTGEKVFLECVQDMDHENMFWYRQDPGLGLRLIYFSYDVKMKEKGDIPEGYSVSREKKERFSLILESASTNQTSMYLCASSLRTGGNQPQHFGDGTRLSIL.

This clonotype was seen only a few times. The chain uses TRBV5-1 and TRBJ1-2; possibly TRBD1 for D (5 bases). The CDR3 length is 14 residues. Germline CDR1 SGHRS, CDR2 YFSETQ. Trimming took 2 bases from V and 2 from J, leaving 10 bases between them. DNA for the CDR3: TGCGCCAGCAGCTTTCCCAGGGCCAACTATGGCTACACCTTC. Protein: CASSFPRANYGYTF.

This clonotype has a count of ten or more. At one of its ends the junction is not consistent with the germline gene, which may arise from a read error. The chain combines TRBV7-8 with TRBJ2-5; tentatively, D is TRBD2 (6 bases). This CDR3 has 12 residues. Per germline, CDR1 SGHVS and CDR2 FQNEAQ. The CDR3 sequence: CASSLSGETQYF. The CDR3 region has the DNA TGCGCCAGCAGCTTGAGCGGGGAGACCCAGTACTTC.

This clonotype was counted ten times or more. V and J are TRBV5-1 and TRBJ1-6; 8 nucleotides match TRBD1. The junction had 1 base not matched to a gene; V was cut back by 6 bases and J by 5 bases. The CDR3 sequence is 13 residues long. Per the germline V gene, CDR1 is SGHRS and CDR2 is YFSETQ. This CDR3 reads CASMGQDNSPLHF. DNA for the CDR3: TGCGCCAGCATGGGACAGGATAATTCACCCCTCCACTTT.

The table lists this clonotype with a few counts. V gene TRBV18 combines with J gene TRBJ1-1; D remains unclear. The CDR3 sequence is 13 residues long. V was shortened by 2 bases and J by 7 bases, with 11 bases between the two germline ends. Germline values: CDR1 KGHSH, CDR2 LQKENI. CDR3: CASSPKIGGEAFF. The CDR3 bases are TGTGCCAGCTCACCAAAAATCGGAGGTGAAGCTTTCTTT.

This clonotype has just a few counts. The CDR3 spells CAWSVQGNEQFF. In DNA form, the CDR3 reads TGTGCCTGGAGTGTACAAGGGAATGAGCAGTTCTTC. The rearrangement joins TRBV30 to TRBJ2-1; no clear D. CDR3 size: 12 residues. Germline V gives CDR1 GTSNPN, CDR2 SVGIG (reference sequence). Trimming stripped 0 bases from V and 7 bases from J, with 7 bases between.

V usage is TRBV15 and J usage is TRBJ2-2; no firm D call. The CDR3 totals 16 residues. V was clipped by 2 bases and J by 1 base, with 11 bases between them. The germline CDR1 and CDR2 sequences are LNHNV and YYDKDF (reference sequence). The DNA of the CDR3 is TGTGCCACCAGCAGACCTGACGCCGGGAACACCGGGGAGCTGTTTTTT. Protein: CATSRPDAGNTGELFF.

This clonotype was counted between two and nine times. This rearrangement joins TRBV20-1 to TRBJ1-1; 9 bases agree with TRBD1. Looked up from germline, CDR1 is DFQATT and CDR2 is SNEGSKA (reference sequence). V was clipped by 2 bases and J by 1 base; unmatched bases: 8. The CDR3 extends over 16 amino acids. The CDR3: CSARSRQGVGNTEAFF. CDR3 nucleotide sequence: TGCAGTGCTAGATCCCGACAGGGGGTTGGGAACACTGAAGCTTTCTTT.

This clonotype was found many times. J is TRBJ1-1 and V is TRBV5-1; TRBD1 matches at 12 bases. Germline assignment: CDR1 SGHRS and CDR2 YFSETQ. The V segment lost 0 bases and the J segment 1 base; nucleotides outside the gene matches: 1. The CDR3 has 16 amino acids. CDR3 loop: CASSLVGQGANTEAFF. CDR3 in DNA: TGCGCCAGCAGCTTGGTGGGACAGGGGGCGAACACTGAAGCTTTCTTT.

This clonotype has ten or more counts. CDR3 residues: CASSLASPGNTIYF. DNA of the CDR3: TGTGCCAGCAGCTTAGCGTCACCGGGGAACACCATATATTTT. The chain couples TRBV7-6 to TRBJ1-3, with D unclear. Between the trimmed V and J ends, which lost 0 bases and 7 bases, there was a span of 10 bases. The CDR3 loop spans 14 amino acids. Looked up from germline, CDR1 is SGHVS and CDR2 is FNYEAQ.